Shown below are 29 T cell receptor beta chains from a single sample sequenced in a study of HIV-infected children after antiretroviral therapy interruption. Unique molecular identifiers were included in an RNA-based 3' RACE TCR library. TCRdb called the 3' RACE reads again in MiXCR, with one record for every CDR3 protein. The table has 6,000 to 7,500 distinct CDR3 sequences, about a sixth seen once. Treatment here: PENTA 11 planned treatment interruption arm or continuous ART arm. Sample: CD45RO+ CD8+ T cells from PBMCs, pooled from several time points, taken from a donor given antiretroviral therapy, either interrupted or continuous. Subset meaning: memory CD8+ CD45RO+ CD45RA- T cells. The source is a pool of human donors with HIV.

Turning to this clonotype: At one end, the junction sequence differs from germline, possibly due to a read error. The chain employs TRBV12-3 or TRBV12-4 and TRBJ2-7; 7 bases agree with TRBD2. The CDR3 extends over 14 amino acids. Here the CDR3 reads CSSSYGLVHYEQYF. CDR3 in DNA: TGTTCCAGCAGTTACGGACTAGTACACTACGAGCAGTACTTC.

This clonotype is classed as medium-sized (0.01 to 0.1%). The rearrangement links TRBV7-9 to TRBJ1-3, with unresolved D. The CDR3 loop spans 15 amino acids. Trimming left V 5 bases short and J 0 bases short, with 11 bases between. Germline CDR1 reads SEHNR; CDR2 reads FQNEAQ (reference sequence). The CDR3 is CASSHEDRSGNTIYF. In nucleotides, the CDR3 is TGTGCCAGCAGCCATGAGGACCGCTCTGGAAACACCATATATTTT.

The table lists this clonotype with many counts. The genes are TRBV11-2 and TRBJ1-6; D ambiguous. The germline gives CDR1 SGHAT, CDR2 FQNNGV. The CDR3 runs to 14 residues. V lost 2 bases and J lost 7, with 9 bases in between. CDR3 region: CASSLRLRNSPLHF. In DNA, the CDR3 is TGTGCCAGCAGCTTAAGGCTGCGAAATTCACCCCTCCACTTT.

By share of the sample, this clonotype is medium-sized (0.01 to 0.1%). V gene TRBV15 combines with J gene TRBJ2-5; 10 bases line up with TRBD2. Germline V gene data show CDR1 as LNHNV and CDR2 as YYDKDF (reference sequence). This CDR3 comprises 15 residues. The V and J ends lost 4 bases and 5 bases, in that order; junction bases with no gene match: 7. The CDR3 bases are TGTGCCACCAGCATAGGTCTAGCGGGAGAGGAGACCCAGTACTTC. As protein: CATSIGLAGEETQYF. Variable domain in full (rest from reference TRBV15 and TRBJ2-5): DAMVIQNPRYQVTQFGKPVTLSCSQTLNHNVMYWYQQKSSQAPKLLFHYYDKDFNNEADTPDNFQSRRPNTSFCFLDIRSPGLGDTAMYLCATSIGLAGEETQYFGPGTRLLVL.

At least ten counts were recorded for this clonotype. This chain links TRBV23-1 with TRBJ1-2, with D hard to call. TRBV23-1 has ORF status, its function being uncertain. Trimming cost V 2 bases and J 4 bases, with 8 bases left between them. The CDR3 extends over 13 amino acids. The chain's CDR3 is CASSQGLVYGYTF. CDR3 DNA: TGCGCCAGCAGTCAAGGACTGGTCTATGGCTACACCTTC.

V is TRBV5-4 and J is TRBJ2-1; TRBD2 aligns across 10 bases. The germline V gene has CDR1 SGHNT and CDR2 YYREEE (reference sequence). CDR3 length: 16 amino acids. CDR3 in DNA: TGTGCTGGGGAAGCGGGGGGGCGAGCCGACTACAATGAGCAGTTCTTC. Amino acids: CAGEAGGRADYNEQFF.

This clonotype was seen at least ten times. The CDR3 DNA reads as TGTGCCAGCACCCGAGGATACGAGCAGTACTTC. It specifies CASTRGYEQYF. V gene TRBV25-1 combines with J gene TRBJ2-7; D call uncertain. CDR3 length: 11 amino acids. Germline V gives CDR1 MGHDK, CDR2 SYGVNS. The V end lost 7 bases, the J end lost 4 bases, and 8 bases lay between the germline ends.

In this sample, this clonotype is medium-sized (0.01 to 0.1%). The chain recombines TRBV20-1 with TRBJ2-1, with 12 bases lining up with TRBD2. CDR1 is DFQATT and CDR2 is SNEGSKA in the germline V gene (reference sequence). Unmatched junction bases numbered 13, after V lost 6 bases and J lost 7 bases. The CDR3 sequence is 16 residues long. In DNA, the CDR3 is TGCAGTGCCCGCTTCGAGACTAGCGGGGGTTGGAATGAGCAGTTCTTC. This encodes CSARFETSGGWNEQFF.

At least ten counts were recorded for this clonotype. The chain couples TRBV7-3 to TRBJ2-5, with 7 bases aligning to TRBD1. The CDR3 totals 15 residues. Germline trimming cut 5 bases from V and 0 bases from J; bases unmatched to any gene: 6. Germline V gene data show CDR1 as SGHTA and CDR2 as FQGTGA. The CDR3 DNA reads TGTGCCAGCAGCCCGGGACAGAATTACCAAGAGACCCAGTACTTC. This sequence encodes CASSPGQNYQETQYF.

This clonotype was counted a few times. The chain links TRBV19 to TRBJ1-1, with TRBD1 as a possible D gene (6 bases). Germline CDR1 and CDR2: LNHDA and SQIVND (reference sequence). The CDR3 extends over 13 amino acids. V was cut by 5 bases and J by 4 bases, with 11 bases left in between. As DNA, the CDR3 is TGTGCCAGTAGTCGGGGGCCTGGCACTGAAGCTTTCTTT. This sequence encodes CASSRGPGTEAFF.

The rearrangement joins TRBV5-5 to TRBJ1-4; possibly TRBD1 for D (6 bases). Germline-derived CDR1 and CDR2 are SGHKS and YYEKEE (reference sequence). V was trimmed by 1 base and J by 6 bases, leaving 13 bases between them. The CDR3 has 15 amino acids. The CDR3 is CASSLYGTHDEKLFF. The CDR3 DNA is TGTGCCAGCAGCTTGTATGGGACACACGATGAAAAACTGTTTTTT. Looking up the rest from reference TRBV5-5 and TRBJ1-4 gives the full variable domain: DAGVTQSPTHLIKTRGQQVTLRCSPISGHKSVSWYQQVLGQGPQFIFQYYEKEERGRGNFPDRFSARQFPNYSSELNVNALLLGDSALYLCASSLYGTHDEKLFFGSGTQLSVL.

At least ten counts were recorded for this clonotype. The rearrangement joins TRBV12-3 or TRBV12-4 to TRBJ2-3; no firm D call. The CDR3 has 16 residues. Trimming shortened V by 1 base and J by 0 bases, and 11 bases separated the two germline ends. DNA for the CDR3: TGTGCCAGCAGTTTAGTTCTCGCGGAAAGCACAGATACGCAGTATTTT. It encodes CASSLVLAESTDTQYF.

This chain connects TRBV11-2 to TRBJ1-1; TRBD1 aligns across 8 bases. The germline V gene encodes CDR1 SGHAT and CDR2 FQNNGV. The CDR3 totals 18 residues. The trim removed 3 bases at V and 0 bases at J, leaving 12 bases unmatched. The CDR3 sequence: CASSFPGQAKIMNTEAFF. CDR3 nucleotides: TGTGCCAGCAGCTTCCCGGGACAGGCGAAGATCATGAACACTGAAGCTTTCTTT.

This clonotype was recorded at least ten times. V gene TRBV11-2 combines with J gene TRBJ1-6; D remains ambiguous. Germline V gene lookup returns CDR1 SGHAT and CDR2 FQNNGV. This CDR3 comprises 14 residues. V was shortened by 5 bases and J by 2 bases, with 7 bases between the two germline ends. The CDR3 protein is CASSPAPYNSPLHF. Written as DNA, the CDR3 is TGTGCCAGCAGCCCAGCCCCCTATAATTCACCCCTCCACTTT.

The table lists this clonotype with many counts. The chain uses TRBV28 and TRBJ2-1; D gene ambiguous. Between the trimmed V and J ends, which lost 10 bases and 5 bases, there was a span of 9 bases. Germline CDR1 MDHEN, CDR2 SYDVKM. The CDR3 is made up of 11 amino acids. This chain's CDR3 is CAISRNNEQFF. The CDR3 region has the DNA TGTGCCATCAGCCGTAACAATGAGCAGTTCTTC. Drawing the rest from reference TRBV28 and TRBJ2-1, the complete variable domain is DVKVTQSSRYLVKRTGEKVFLECVQDMDHENMFWYRQDPGLGLRLIYFSYDVKMKEKGDIPEGYSVSREKKERFSLILESASTNQTSMYLCAISRNNEQFFGPGTRLTVL.

The sample holds many counts of this clonotype. V is TRBV9 and J is TRBJ1-5, with D uncertain. This CDR3 contains 13 residues. Per the germline V gene, CDR1 is SGDLS and CDR2 is YYNGEE. Trimming removed 7 bases at V and 0 bases at J, with 8 bases between. The CDR3 sequence is CASGRVSNQPQHF. The CDR3 coding sequence is TGTGCCAGCGGTCGGGTTAGCAATCAGCCCCAGCATTTT. Supplemented by reference TRBV9 and TRBJ1-5, the full variable domain reads DSGVTQTPKHLITATGQRVTLRCSPRSGDLSVYWYQQSLDQGLQFLIQYYNGEERAKGNILERFSAQQFPDLHSELNLSSLELGDSALYFCASGRVSNQPQHFGDGTRLSIL.

In its sample, this clonotype is large. The chain has TRBV18 and TRBJ2-7, with D tentatively TRBD1 (5 bases). The CDR3 is 14 residues long. V lost 6 bases and J lost 3, with 15 bases in between. Germline assignment: CDR1 KGHSH and CDR2 LQKENI. CDR3 sequence reads: CASSPPFDSYEQYF. The CDR3 coding sequence is TGTGCCAGCTCGCCGCCATTTGACAGCTACGAGCAGTACTTC.

Sample share makes this clonotype medium-sized. This chain uses TRBV9 with TRBJ2-1, with 7 bases aligning to TRBD2. The V segment lost 2 bases and the J segment 8 bases; nucleotides outside the gene matches: 10. Per the germline V gene, CDR1 is SGDLS and CDR2 is YYNGEE. This CDR3 is built from 15 residues. CDR3 protein: CASSVGLLRGDEQFF. The CDR3 coding sequence is TGTGCCAGCAGCGTGGGACTGCTCCGGGGGGATGAGCAGTTCTTC.

This clonotype was recorded many times. V is TRBV20-1 and J is TRBJ2-5, with 10 positions matching TRBD1. Per the germline V gene, CDR1 is DFQATT and CDR2 is SNEGSKA (reference sequence). The CDR3 length is 15 residues. The CDR3 protein is CSHRLGTGDQETQYF. CDR3 sequence (DNA): TGCAGCCATCGATTGGGGACAGGGGACCAAGAGACCCAGTACTTC.

This clonotype came up many times. The rearrangement uses TRBV20-1 and TRBJ2-5; D possibly corresponds to TRBD1 (6 bases). This CDR3 has 13 amino acids. The germline V and J ends were trimmed by 6 bases and 0 bases, with 11 bases remaining between them. The V gene's germline CDR1 is DFQATT and CDR2 SNEGSKA (reference sequence). This CDR3 is CSAVGTYQETQYF. CDR3 coding DNA: TGCAGTGCCGTAGGGACATACCAAGAGACCCAGTACTTC.

There are many counts of this clonotype. This sequence joins TRBV10-3 and TRBJ2-1; D assignment may be TRBD1 or TRBD2 (5 bases each). The CDR3 length is 12 residues. V was cut by 10 bases and J by 6 bases, with 13 bases left in between. Germline V gene sequence: CDR1 ENHRY, CDR2 SYGVKD. The CDR3 loop is CATSGSSNEQFF. CDR3 sequence (DNA): TGTGCCACATCAGGGAGTTCCAATGAGCAGTTCTTC.

This clonotype is medium-sized in the sample. At one end the junction does not follow the germline gene, possibly because of a read error. The J gene is TRBJ2-1, the V gene TRBV4-3; D ambiguous. The CDR3 loop spans 12 amino acids. The germline V gene has CDR1 LGHNA and CDR2 YSLEER. In DNA, the CDR3 is TGCGCCAGCAGTCAAGGGTTAAATGAGCAGTTCTTC. Its protein is CASSQGLNEQFF.

Within the sample, this clonotype is medium-sized. V and J are TRBV5-1 and TRBJ1-1; 10 positions agree with TRBD1. Germline V CDR1 and CDR2: SGHRS, YFSETQ. The CDR3 consists of 14 residues. Trimming removed 5 bases from V and 1 base from J; junction bases left unmatched: 2. CDR3 region: CASRDRGSNTEAFF. The CDR3 DNA follows: TGCGCCAGCAGGGACAGGGGGTCGAACACTGAAGCTTTCTTT. The full variable domain, its missing parts supplied by reference TRBV5-1 and TRBJ1-1, is KAGVTQTPRYLIKTRGQQVTLSCSPISGHRSVSWYQQTPGQGLQFLFEYFSETQRNKGNFPGRFSGRQFSNSRSEMNVSTLELGDSALYLCASRDRGSNTEAFFGQGTRLTVV.

This clonotype counts as medium-sized. This sequence joins TRBV2 and TRBJ2-7; perhaps TRBD2 as D (6 bases). Germline-derived CDR1 and CDR2 are SNHLY and FYNNEI. The CDR3 is 14 amino acids. V shed 1 base and J shed 3 bases, with 10 bases lying between them. The CDR3 protein is CASSEGGTNYEQYF. The DNA of the CDR3 is TGTGCCAGCAGTGAAGGCGGGACGAACTACGAGCAGTACTTC.

This clonotype has a count of ten or more. V gene TRBV3-1 combines with J gene TRBJ1-1; no reliable D call. CDR1 is LGHDT, CDR2 YNNKEL, per germline (reference sequence). This CDR3 has 13 amino acids. Trimming cost V 4 bases and J 1 base, with 7 bases left between them. The CDR3 here is CASSPRRNTEAFF. CDR3 DNA: TGTGCCAGCAGCCCCCGTAGGAACACTGAAGCTTTCTTT.

This clonotype was counted many times. J is TRBJ2-6 and V is TRBV6-5; D may be TRBD2 (6 bases). Between the trimmed V and J ends, which lost 7 bases and 0 bases, there was a span of 16 bases. Germline V CDR1 and CDR2: MNHEY, SVGAGI. The CDR3 spans 17 residues. The CDR3 bases are TGTGCCAGCATAGGGGACTTAAGTTACTCTGGGGCCAACGTCCTGACTTTC. Translating it yields CASIGDLSYSGANVLTF.

This clonotype occurred once. The chain recombines TRBV2 with TRBJ2-1; weak D call: TRBD1 (6 bases). This CDR3 has 14 amino acids. Germline V gene data show CDR1 as SNHLY and CDR2 as FYNNEI. V shed 2 bases and J shed 4 bases, with 9 bases lying between them. The CDR3 nucleotides are TGTGCCAGCAGTGAACAGGGGAAGTACAATGAGCAGTTCTTC. This codes for CASSEQGKYNEQFF.

The V call is TRBV7-9, the J call TRBJ1-2; D not resolved. Germline values: CDR1 SEHNR, CDR2 FQNEAQ (reference sequence). V was pared by 0 bases and J by 2 bases, with 7 bases between. CDR3 size: 14 residues. CDR3 nucleotide sequence: TGTGCCAGCAGCTTAGCGATGGGGAACTATGGCTACACCTTC. It translates to CASSLAMGNYGYTF.

This clonotype was observed at least ten times. The chain combines TRBV7-9 with TRBJ2-6; D might be TRBD1 or TRBD2, each matching 5 bases. The V and J ends lost 3 bases and 2 bases respectively, with 8 bases between them. The CDR3 totals 15 residues. Germline V gene lookup returns CDR1 SEHNR and CDR2 FQNEAQ (reference sequence). CDR3 residues: CASSFRGTGANVLTF. DNA for the CDR3: TGTGCCAGCAGCTTTCGGGGCACTGGGGCCAACGTCCTGACTTTC.